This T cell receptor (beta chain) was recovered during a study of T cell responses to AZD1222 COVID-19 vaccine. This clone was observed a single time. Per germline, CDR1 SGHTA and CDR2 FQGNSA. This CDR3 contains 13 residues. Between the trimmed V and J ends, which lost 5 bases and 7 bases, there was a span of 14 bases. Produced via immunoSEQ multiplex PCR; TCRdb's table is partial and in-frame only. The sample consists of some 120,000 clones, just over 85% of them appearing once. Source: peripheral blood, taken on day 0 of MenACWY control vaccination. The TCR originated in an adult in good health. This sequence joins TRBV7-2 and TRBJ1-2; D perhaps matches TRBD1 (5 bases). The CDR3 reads CASSPSGRPGYTF. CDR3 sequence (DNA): TGTGCCAGCAGCCCCTCAGGGAGACCTGGCTACACCTTC. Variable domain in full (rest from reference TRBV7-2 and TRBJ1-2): GAGVSQSPSNKVTEKGKDVELRCDPISGHTALYWYRQSLGQGLEFLIYFQGNSAPDKSGLPSDRFSAERTGGSVSTLTIQRTQQEDSAVYLCASSPSGRPGYTFGSGTRLTVV.